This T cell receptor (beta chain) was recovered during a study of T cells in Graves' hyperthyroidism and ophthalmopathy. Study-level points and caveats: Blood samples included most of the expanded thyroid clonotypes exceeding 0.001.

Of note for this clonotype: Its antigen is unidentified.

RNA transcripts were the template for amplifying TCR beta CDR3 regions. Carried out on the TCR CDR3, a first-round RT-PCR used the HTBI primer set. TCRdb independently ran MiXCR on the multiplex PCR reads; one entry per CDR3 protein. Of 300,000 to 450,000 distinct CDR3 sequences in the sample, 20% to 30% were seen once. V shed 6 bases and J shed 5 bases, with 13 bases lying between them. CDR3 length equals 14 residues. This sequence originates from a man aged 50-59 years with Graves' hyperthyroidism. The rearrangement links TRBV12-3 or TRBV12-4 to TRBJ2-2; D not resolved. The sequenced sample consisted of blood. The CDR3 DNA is TGTGCCAGCAGGATCCCACCGCCGACCGGGGAGCTGTTTTTT. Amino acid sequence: CASRIPPPTGELFF.